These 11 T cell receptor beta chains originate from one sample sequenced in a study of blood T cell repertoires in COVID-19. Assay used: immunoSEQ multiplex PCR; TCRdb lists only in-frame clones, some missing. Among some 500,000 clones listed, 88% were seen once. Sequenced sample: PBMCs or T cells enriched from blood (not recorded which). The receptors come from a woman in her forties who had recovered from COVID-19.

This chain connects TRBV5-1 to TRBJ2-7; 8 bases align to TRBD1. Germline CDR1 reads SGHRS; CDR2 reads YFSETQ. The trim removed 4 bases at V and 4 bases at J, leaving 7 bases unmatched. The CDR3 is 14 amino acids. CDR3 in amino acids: CASSQGQAVYEQYF. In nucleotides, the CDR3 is TGCGCCAGCAGCCAGGGACAGGCCGTTTACGAGCAGTACTTC.

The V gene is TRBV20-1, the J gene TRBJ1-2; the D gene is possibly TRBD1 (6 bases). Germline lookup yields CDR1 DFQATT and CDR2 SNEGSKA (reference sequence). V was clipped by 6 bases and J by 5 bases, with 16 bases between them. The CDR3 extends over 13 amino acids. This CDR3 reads CSASVDRYYGYTF. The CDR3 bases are TGCAGTGCCAGTGTAGACAGGTATTATGGCTACACCTTC.

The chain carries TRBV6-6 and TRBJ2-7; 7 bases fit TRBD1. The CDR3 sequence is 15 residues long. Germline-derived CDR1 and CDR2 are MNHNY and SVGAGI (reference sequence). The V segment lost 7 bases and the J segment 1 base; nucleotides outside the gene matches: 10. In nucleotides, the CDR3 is TGTGCCAGCACCCCCGGACAGGCTAAATCCTACGAGCAGTACTTC. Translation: CASTPGQAKSYEQYF.

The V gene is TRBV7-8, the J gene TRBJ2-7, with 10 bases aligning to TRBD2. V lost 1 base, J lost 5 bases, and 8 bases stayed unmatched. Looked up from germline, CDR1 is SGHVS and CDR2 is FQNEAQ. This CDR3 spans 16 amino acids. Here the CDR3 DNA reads TGTGCCAGCAGCTTAGGTGGTAGCGGGAGGTTCCACGAGCAGTACTTC. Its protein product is CASSLGGSGRFHEQYF.

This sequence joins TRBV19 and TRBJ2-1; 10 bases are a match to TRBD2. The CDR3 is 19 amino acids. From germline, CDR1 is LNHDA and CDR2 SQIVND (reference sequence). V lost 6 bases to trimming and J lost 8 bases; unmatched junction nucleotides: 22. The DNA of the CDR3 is TGTGCCAGTAGCTCGCCGGGGATCAGCGGGAGGGCCACGCTTCATGAGCAGTTCTTC. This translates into CASSSPGISGRATLHEQFF.

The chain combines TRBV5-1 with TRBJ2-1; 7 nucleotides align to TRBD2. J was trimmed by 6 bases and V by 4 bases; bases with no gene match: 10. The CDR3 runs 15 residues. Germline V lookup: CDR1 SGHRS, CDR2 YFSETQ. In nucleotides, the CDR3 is TGCGCCAGCAGCGCAACCCCCGGGACTACCAATGAGCAGTTCTTC. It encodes CASSATPGTTNEQFF.

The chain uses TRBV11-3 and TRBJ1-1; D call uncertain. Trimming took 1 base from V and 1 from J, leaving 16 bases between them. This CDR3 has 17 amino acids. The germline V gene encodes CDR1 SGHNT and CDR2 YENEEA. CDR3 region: CASSLAYGGEGNTEAFF. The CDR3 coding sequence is TGTGCCAGCAGCTTAGCCTATGGTGGGGAGGGGAACACTGAAGCTTTCTTT.

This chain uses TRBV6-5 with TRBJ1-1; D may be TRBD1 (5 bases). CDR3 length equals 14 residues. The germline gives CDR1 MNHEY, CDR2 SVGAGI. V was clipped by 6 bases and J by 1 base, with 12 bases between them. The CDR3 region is CASSTAGSNTEAFF. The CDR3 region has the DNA TGTGCCAGCAGCACCGCAGGGTCGAACACTGAAGCTTTCTTT.

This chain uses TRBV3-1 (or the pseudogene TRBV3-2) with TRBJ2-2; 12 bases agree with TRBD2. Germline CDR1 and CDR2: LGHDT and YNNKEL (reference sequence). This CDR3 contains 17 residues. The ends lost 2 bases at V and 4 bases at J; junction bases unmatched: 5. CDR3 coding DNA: TGTGCCAGCAGCCAACTAGCGGGAGGGAGCGTCACCGGGGAGCTGTTTTTT. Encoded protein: CASSQLAGGSVTGELFF.

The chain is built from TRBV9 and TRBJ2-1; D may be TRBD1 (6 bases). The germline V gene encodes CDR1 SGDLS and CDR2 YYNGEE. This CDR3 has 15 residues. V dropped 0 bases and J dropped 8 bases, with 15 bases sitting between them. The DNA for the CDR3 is TGTGCCAGCAGCGTAGGGGCAGGGGAATTCCATGAGCAGTTCTTC. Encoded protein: CASSVGAGEFHEQFF.

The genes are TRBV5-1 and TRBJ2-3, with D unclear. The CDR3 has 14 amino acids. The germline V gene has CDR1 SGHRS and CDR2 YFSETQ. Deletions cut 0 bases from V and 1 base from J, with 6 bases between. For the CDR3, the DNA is TGCGCCAGCAGCTTGGCCGAGGGCACAGATACGCAGTATTTT. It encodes CASSLAEGTDTQYF.